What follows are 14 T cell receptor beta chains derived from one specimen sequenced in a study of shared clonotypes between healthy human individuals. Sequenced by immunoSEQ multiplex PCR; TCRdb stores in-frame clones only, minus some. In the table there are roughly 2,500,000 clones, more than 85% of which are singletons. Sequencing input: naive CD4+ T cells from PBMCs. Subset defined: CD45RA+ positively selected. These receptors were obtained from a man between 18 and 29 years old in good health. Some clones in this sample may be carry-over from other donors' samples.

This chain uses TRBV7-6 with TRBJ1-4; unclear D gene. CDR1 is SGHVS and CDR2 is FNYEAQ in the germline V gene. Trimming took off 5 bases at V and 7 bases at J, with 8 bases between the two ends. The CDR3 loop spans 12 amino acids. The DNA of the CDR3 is TGTGCCAGCAGCGTAGATGGTGAAAAACTGTTTTTT. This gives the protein CASSVDGEKLFF.

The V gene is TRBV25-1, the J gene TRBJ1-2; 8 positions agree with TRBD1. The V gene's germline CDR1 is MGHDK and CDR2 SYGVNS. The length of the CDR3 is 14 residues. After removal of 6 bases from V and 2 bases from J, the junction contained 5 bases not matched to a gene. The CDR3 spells CASRRTGINYGYTF. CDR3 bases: TGTGCCAGCAGGAGGACAGGGATAAACTATGGCTACACCTTC.

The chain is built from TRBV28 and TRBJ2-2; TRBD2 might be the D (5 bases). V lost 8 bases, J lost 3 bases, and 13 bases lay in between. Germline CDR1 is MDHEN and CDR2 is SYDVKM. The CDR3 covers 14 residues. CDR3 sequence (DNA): TGTGCCAGCGCTGGAGGAAGGCACACCGGGGAGCTGTTTTTT. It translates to CASAGGRHTGELFF.

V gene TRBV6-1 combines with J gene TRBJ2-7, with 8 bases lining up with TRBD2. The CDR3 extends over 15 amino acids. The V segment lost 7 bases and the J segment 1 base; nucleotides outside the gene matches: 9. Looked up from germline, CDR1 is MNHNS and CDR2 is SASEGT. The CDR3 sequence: CASTPGTRRSYEQYF. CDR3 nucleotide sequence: TGTGCCAGCACTCCCGGGACTAGGAGATCCTACGAGCAGTACTTC.

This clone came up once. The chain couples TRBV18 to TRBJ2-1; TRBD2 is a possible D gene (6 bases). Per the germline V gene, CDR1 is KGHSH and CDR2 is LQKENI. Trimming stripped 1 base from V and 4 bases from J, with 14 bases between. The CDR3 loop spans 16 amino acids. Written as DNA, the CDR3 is TGTGCCAGCTCACCACAAAACCCGGGAGAGTACAATGAGCAGTTCTTC. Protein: CASSPQNPGEYNEQFF.

As DNA, the CDR3 is TGCGCCAGCGCTTCGACAGGGCCCTATGGCTACACCTTC. Translating gives CASASTGPYGYTF. The V and J genes are TRBV10-1 and TRBJ1-2; 7 positions match TRBD1. The germline CDR1 and CDR2 sequences are WNHNN and SYGVQD (reference sequence). Trimming at V came to 8 bases and at J to 4 bases, leaving 7 bases not matched to a gene. This CDR3 region has 13 residues.

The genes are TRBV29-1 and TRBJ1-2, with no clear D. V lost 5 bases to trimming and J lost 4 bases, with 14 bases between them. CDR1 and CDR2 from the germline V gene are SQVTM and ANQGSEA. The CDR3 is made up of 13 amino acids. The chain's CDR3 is CSVKDPGFYGYTF. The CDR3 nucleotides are TGCAGCGTTAAGGACCCAGGTTTCTATGGCTACACCTTC.

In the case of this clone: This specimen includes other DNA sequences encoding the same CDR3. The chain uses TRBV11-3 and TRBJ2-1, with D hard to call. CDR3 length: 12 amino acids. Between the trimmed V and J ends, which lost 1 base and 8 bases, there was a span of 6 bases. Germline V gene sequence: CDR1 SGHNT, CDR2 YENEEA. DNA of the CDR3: TGTGCCAGCAGCTTAGGGCTCGATGAGCAGTTCTTC. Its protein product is CASSLGLDEQFF.

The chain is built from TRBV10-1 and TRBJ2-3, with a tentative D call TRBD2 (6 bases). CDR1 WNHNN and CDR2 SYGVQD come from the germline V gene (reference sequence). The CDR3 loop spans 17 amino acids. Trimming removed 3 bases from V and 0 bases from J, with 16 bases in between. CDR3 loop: CASSDPPNAGSTDTQYF. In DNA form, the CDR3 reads TGCGCCAGCAGTGATCCCCCCAACGCGGGAAGCACAGATACGCAGTATTTT.

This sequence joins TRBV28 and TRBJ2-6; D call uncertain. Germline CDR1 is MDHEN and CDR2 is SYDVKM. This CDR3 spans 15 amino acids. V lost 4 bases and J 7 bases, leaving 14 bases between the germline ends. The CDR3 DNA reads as TGTGCCAGCAGTTCTTTTACCCGTCGAGCCAACGTCCTGACTTTC. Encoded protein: CASSSFTRRANVLTF.

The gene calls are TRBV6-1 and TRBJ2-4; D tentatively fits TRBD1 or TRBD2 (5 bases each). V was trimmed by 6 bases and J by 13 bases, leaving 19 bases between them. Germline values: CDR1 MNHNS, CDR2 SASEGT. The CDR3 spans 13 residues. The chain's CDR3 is CASRDVVGAPQYF. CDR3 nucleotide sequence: TGTGCCAGCAGAGACGTGGTCGGGGCCCCCCAGTACTTC.

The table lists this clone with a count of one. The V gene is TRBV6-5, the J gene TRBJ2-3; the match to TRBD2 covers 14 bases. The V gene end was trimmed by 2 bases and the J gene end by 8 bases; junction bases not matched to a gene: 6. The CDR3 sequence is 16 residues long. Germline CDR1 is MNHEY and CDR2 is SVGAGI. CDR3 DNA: TGTGCCAGCAGTTACGGGACTAGCGGGAGCCGCGGTACGCAGTATTTT. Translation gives CASSYGTSGSRGTQYF.

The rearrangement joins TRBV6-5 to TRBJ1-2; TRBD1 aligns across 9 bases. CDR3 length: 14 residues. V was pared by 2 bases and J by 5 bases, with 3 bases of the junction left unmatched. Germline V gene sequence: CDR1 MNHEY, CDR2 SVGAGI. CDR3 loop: CASSYDGTGYGYTF. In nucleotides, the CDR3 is TGTGCCAGCAGTTACGATGGGACAGGGTATGGCTACACCTTC.

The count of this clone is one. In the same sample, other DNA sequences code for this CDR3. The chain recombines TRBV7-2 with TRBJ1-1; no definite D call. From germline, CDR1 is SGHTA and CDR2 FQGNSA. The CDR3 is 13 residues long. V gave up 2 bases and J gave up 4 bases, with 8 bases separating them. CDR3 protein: CASSLSPGTEAFF. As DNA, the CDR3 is TGTGCCAGCAGCTTAAGTCCAGGCACTGAAGCTTTCTTT.